The clone carrying this T cell receptor beta chain was counted ten times or more. Its antigen is not known. V lost 1 base and J 2 bases, leaving 9 bases between the germline ends. The CDR3 is 15 amino acids. CDR1 and CDR2 (germline): KGHSH, LQKENI. No treatment of any kind had been given to any patient before thyroid surgery. Original methodology: A classifier of distant metastasis in papillary thyroid cancer was built from CDR3 differences (across clinicopathological groups). TCRdb re-analyzed the PCR reads using MiXCR. The V and J calls and clone size are TCRdb's, not the authors'. This table holds some 42,000 clones, 25% to 30% found once. These data originate in a study of metastatic and nonmetastatic thyroid tumors. Across the study: Thyroid patients, malignant and benign, had repertoires compared across blood and tumor or nodule tissue. Study-level findings and limits: Patients with malignant thyroid tumors reportedly had significantly higher TCR beta diversity than those with benign nodules, in blood and tumor.

J is TRBJ1-5 and V is TRBV18, with D hard to call. The sequence was obtained from a male donor with papillary thyroid cancer or a benign thyroid nodule (not recorded which). Some clones in this sample may be carry-over from other donors' samples. The sequenced sample consisted of blood. The CDR3 region is CASSPQGGGNQPQHF. As DNA, the CDR3 is TGTGCCAGCTCACCACAGGGAGGCGGCAATCAGCCCCAGCATTTT.